These 9 T cell receptor beta chains share one sample of origin, sequenced in a study of monozygotic twins with inflammatory bowel disease. TCRdb reworked the 5' RACE reads into one entry per CDR3 protein, no DNA. The sample has 330,000 or so distinct CDR3 sequences. Sequencing used blood. All receptors come from a human donor with ulcerative colitis or Crohn's disease, or a healthy co-twin of an affected twin (not recorded which).

The CDR3 sequence: CASSQDLTAVYEQYF. The chain links TRBV3-1 to TRBJ2-7. Germline-derived CDR1 and CDR2 are LGHDT and YNNKEL (reference sequence). The CDR3 spans 15 residues.

The V and J genes are TRBV7-9 and TRBJ1-1; without DNA, the TCRdb call of TRBD1 cannot be checked. This CDR3 contains 15 residues. Looked up from germline, CDR1 is SEHNR and CDR2 is FQNEAQ (reference sequence). The CDR3 is CASSLGDGLNTEAFF.

The gene calls are TRBV7-9 and TRBJ2-1. From germline, CDR1 is SEHNR and CDR2 FQNEAQ (reference sequence). The length of the CDR3 is 12 residues. CDR3 residues: CASPNVFNEQFF. Full variable domain (rest looked up from reference TRBV7-9 and TRBJ2-1): DTGVSQNPRHKITKRGQNVTFRCDPISEHNRLYWYRQTLGQGPEFLTYFQNEAQLEKSRLLSDRFSAERPKGSFSTLEIQRTEQGDSAMYLCASPNVFNEQFFGPGTRLTVL.

The chain recombines TRBV12-3 or TRBV12-4 with TRBJ2-3; the TCRdb D gene call, TRBD2, has no DNA to confirm it. This CDR3 comprises 15 residues. CDR3: CASSSIAGHTDTQYF.

The chain couples TRBV7-9 to TRBJ1-6; without DNA, the TCRdb call of TRBD1 cannot be checked. The CDR3 extends over 16 amino acids. The V gene's germline CDR1 is SEHNR and CDR2 FQNEAQ (reference sequence). CDR3 sequence: CASSLVGTGGGSPLHF.

This chain joins TRBV6-1 and TRBJ2-2. From germline, CDR1 is MNHNS and CDR2 SASEGT. The CDR3 extends over 15 amino acids. The CDR3 protein is CASSEPPTFIGELFF.

Here the CDR3 reads CASSLSPSGRTGELFF. The chain uses TRBV27 and TRBJ2-2; TCRdb's D gene call, TRBD2, goes unchecked for lack of DNA. Germline assignment: CDR1 MNHEY and CDR2 SMNVEV (reference sequence). The CDR3 sequence is 16 residues long.

V gene TRBV4-3 combines with J gene TRBJ2-1. The CDR3 runs to 15 residues. Germline-derived CDR1 and CDR2 are LGHNA and YSLEER. This CDR3 reads CASSQGGGSYNEQFF.

The rearrangement uses TRBV9 and TRBJ2-3; checking the TCRdb D call of TRBD2 is not possible without DNA. Germline loops: CDR1 SGDLS, CDR2 YYNGEE. This CDR3 has 14 amino acids. CDR3 sequence: CASSRLAGTDTQYF.